These T cell receptor beta chains were read from a single sample in a study of post-analysis software for immune sequencing data. From the PCR reads, TCRdb called clonotypes with MiXCR, one entry per CDR3 protein. The sample yields some 500,000 distinct CDR3 sequences, less than 45% seen once. The sample taken for sequencing was blood. These receptors were collected from a girl between 10 and 17 years old with multiple sclerosis. CDR3s include the opening cysteine and the closing phenylalanine or tryptophan. D genes are given only for firm matches. Clone size is stated in some rows and not others, as once, few, many or a class when expanded.

j_gene,d_gene,abundance,v_gene,CDR3nt,CDR3aa
TRBJ2-5,TRBD2,.,TRBV7-3,TGTGCCAGCAGCTACCGAGCGGGATACCAAGAGACCCAGTACTTC,CASSYRAGYQETQYF
TRBJ1-1,.,.,TRBV20-1,TGCAGTGCTAGACCGGGACATGCGAACACTGAAGCTTTCTTT,CSARPGHANTEAFF
TRBJ2-3,.,.,TRBV9,TGTGCCAGCAGCGTAGCCTCCTATAGCACAGATACGCAGTATTTT,CASSVASYSTDTQYF
TRBJ2-1,.,.,TRBV29-1,TGCAGCGTTGGGCCCTACAATGAGCAGTTCTTC,CSVGPYNEQFF
TRBJ2-2,TRBD2,.,TRBV29-1,TGCAGCGTTGAATGGACTAGCGGGAGGAACACCGGGGAGCTGTTTTTT,CSVEWTSGRNTGELFF
TRBJ2-4,TRBD1,few,TRBV7-9,TGTGCCAGCAGCGGACAGGAGCCATCCAAAAACATTCAGTACTTC,CASSGQEPSKNIQYF
TRBJ1-1,.,.,TRBV5-5,TGTGCCAGCAGCTCCCCCCCACCTGAACGAATGGGGGATATGAACACTGAAGCTTTCTTT,CASSSPPPERMGDMNTEAFF
TRBJ2-1,.,.,TRBV3-1,TGTGCCAGCAGCCAAGGTCGAACGACCTACAATGAGCAGTTCTTC,CASSQGRTTYNEQFF
TRBJ2-1,TRBD2,.,TRBV11-2,TGTGCCAGCAGCTCACTCATCGCTAGCGGGAGGTACAATGAGCAGTTCTTC,CASSSLIASGRYNEQFF
TRBJ1-4,.,.,TRBV5-1,TGCGCCAGCAGCCCGGGGGGTAATGAAAAACTGTTTTTT,CASSPGGNEKLFF
TRBJ2-3,TRBD1,.,TRBV29-1,TGCAGCGGTCGGGACAGGGGATCAGATACGCAGTATTTT,CSGRDRGSDTQYF
TRBJ2-5,.,.,TRBV7-9,TGTGCCAGCAGCTCAGCCGGGACACCCCAAGAGACCCAGTACTTC,CASSSAGTPQETQYF
TRBJ2-3,.,.,TRBV12-3/TRBV12-4,TGTGCCAGCAGTTTAGAAGAGAATACGCAGTATTTT,CASSLEENTQYF
TRBJ2-5,.,.,TRBV5-6,TGTGCCAGCAGCTTGGTGTCAGGAGGGGGAGAGACCCAGTACTTC,CASSLVSGGGETQYF
TRBJ2-1,.,.,TRBV7-3,TGTGCCAGCAGCCTGCTAGCGACAGGGCTCAATGAGCAGTTCTTC,CASSLLATGLNEQFF
TRBJ2-3,.,.,TRBV20-1,TGCAGTGCTAGAATATCGGGACACAACGCAGATACGCAGTATTTT,CSARISGHNADTQYF
TRBJ2-5,TRBD2,.,TRBV4-2,TGTGCCAGCAGCCAATACGGTCAAGCGGGAGGCCAAGAGACCCAGTACTTC,CASSQYGQAGGQETQYF
TRBJ2-3,.,few,TRBV6-1,TGTGCCAGCAAAGGGACGGAGGGCACAGATACGCAGTATTTT,CASKGTEGTDTQYF
TRBJ1-2,.,few,TRBV10-3,TGTGCCATCAGCGGGACTCAAGAGGCGAGGTTACAGTATGGCTACACCTTC,CAISGTQEARLQYGYTF
TRBJ2-5,TRBD2,.,TRBV12-3/TRBV12-4,TGTGCCAGCAGCCCTAGCGGGAGCTTACCCCGGGAGACCCAGTACTTC,CASSPSGSLPRETQYF
TRBJ2-3,TRBD1,few,TRBV6-5,TGTGCCAGCAGTTACACGGCAGGGACAGCCGACACAGATACGCAGTATTTT,CASSYTAGTADTDTQYF
TRBJ2-1,TRBD2,few,TRBV20-1,TGCAGTGCTCCCCGACTAGCGGGGGGGGATGAGCAGTTCTTC,CSAPRLAGGDEQFF
TRBJ1-2,.,once,TRBV5-1,TGCGCCAGCAGCTTGGCGGGTGTGGGGTATGGCTACACCTTC,CASSLAGVGYGYTF
TRBJ1-4,.,.,TRBV14,TGTGCCAGCAGCCTAAACATCGGGGAGAATGAAAAACTGTTTTTT,CASSLNIGENEKLFF
TRBJ2-1,.,.,TRBV20-1,TGCAGTGCTTACTCTGGCGTGGGGGGTGGTGAGCAGTTCTTC,CSAYSGVGGGEQFF
TRBJ2-1,TRBD2,.,TRBV24-1,TGTGCCACCAGTGATCCTACCAGCGGGGAAACTCCCTACAATGAGCAGTTCTTC,CATSDPTSGETPYNEQFF
TRBJ2-7,TRBD1,.,TRBV7-9,TGTGCCAGCAGCCCTGGCTACAGGGGCCACGAGCAGTACTTC,CASSPGYRGHEQYF
TRBJ2-7,TRBD2,few,TRBV28,TGTGCCAGCGCCGCCAGGCTAGCGGATGACTACGAGCAGTACTTC,CASAARLADDYEQYF
TRBJ2-5,.,few,TRBV29-1,TGCAGCGTTGAATATGAGAGGACCCTACAAGAGACCCAGTACTTC,CSVEYERTLQETQYF
TRBJ2-3,TRBD1,few,TRBV29-1,TGCAGCGCCCACTACCGGGACAGGGATAGCACAGATACGCAGTATTTT,CSAHYRDRDSTDTQYF
TRBJ2-1,.,.,TRBV20-1,TGCAGTGCTAGTCCCAGCGGGCAGTTCTTC,CSASPSGQFF
TRBJ2-3,.,few,TRBV20-1,TGCAGTGCTAGAGGGGGGATAGGGATGGAGTTACGGGATACGCAGTATTTT,CSARGGIGMELRDTQYF
TRBJ2-1,.,.,TRBV12-3/TRBV12-4,TGTGCCAGCAGTTCTTTTGCTGAGCAGTTCTTC,CASSSFAEQFF
TRBJ2-1,.,.,TRBV9,TGTGCCAGCAGCGTAGGGCCTAGCACCTACAATGAGCAGTTCTTC,CASSVGPSTYNEQFF
TRBJ1-1,.,few,TRBV5-1,TGCGCCAGCAGCTTGGTTTCGGGGGCCGGGGCTGAAGCTTTCTTT,CASSLVSGAGAEAFF
TRBJ2-1,.,.,TRBV28,TGTGCCAGCCGTGGGGTCGGGAGTGATGAGCAGTTCTTC,CASRGVGSDEQFF
TRBJ1-2,.,few,TRBV6-6,TGTGCCAGCAGAGGGGACTATGGCTACACCTTC,CASRGDYGYTF
TRBJ2-3,.,.,TRBV28,TGTGCCAGCAGTTTCCTCAACACAGATACGCAGTATTTT,CASSFLNTDTQYF
TRBJ2-1,TRBD2,.,TRBV19,TGTGCCAGTAGTATAAGCCCGCGGAAGCGGGAGTCGTACAATGAGCAGTTCTTC,CASSISPRKRESYNEQFF
TRBJ2-7,TRBD1,.,TRBV2,TGTGCCAGCGTATTCGACAGGGGTGACGAGCAGTACTTC,CASVFDRGDEQYF
TRBJ1-1,.,once,TRBV14,TGTGCCAGCAGCCAAGTAGACGGGCTGGGGACTGAAGCTTTCTTT,CASSQVDGLGTEAFF
TRBJ1-1,.,.,TRBV29-1,TGCAGCGCCCGGGGGCACAGGAACACTGAAGCTTTCTTT,CSARGHRNTEAFF
TRBJ1-2,.,few,TRBV6-5,TGTGCCAGCAGTTACTCGGGGTATGGCGGAATCGGCTACACCTTC,CASSYSGYGGIGYTF
TRBJ1-1,.,.,TRBV18,TGTGCCAGCCTTGGGTCAAACGGAGGGCAGGGCGTCACTGAAGCTTTCTTT,CASLGSNGGQGVTEAFF
TRBJ1-1,.,.,TRBV5-1,TGCGCCAGCCGCCGGACAGATCCTCCGATTGAAGCTTTCTTT,CASRRTDPPIEAFF
TRBJ2-7,TRBD1,.,TRBV6-6,TGTGCCAGCACCCTAAGGACAGGTTTAGTCTACGAGCAGTACTTC,CASTLRTGLVYEQYF
TRBJ1-5,TRBD1,.,TRBV12-3/TRBV12-4,TGTGCCAGCAGCCGAGGGACAGGGCGTTCGAGGAATCAGCCCCAGCATTTT,CASSRGTGRSRNQPQHF
TRBJ2-3,TRBD2,few,TRBV20-1,TGCAGTGGTAAGAGCGGGAGAGGAACACAGATTGCAGATACGCAGTATTTT,CSGKSGRGTQIADTQYF